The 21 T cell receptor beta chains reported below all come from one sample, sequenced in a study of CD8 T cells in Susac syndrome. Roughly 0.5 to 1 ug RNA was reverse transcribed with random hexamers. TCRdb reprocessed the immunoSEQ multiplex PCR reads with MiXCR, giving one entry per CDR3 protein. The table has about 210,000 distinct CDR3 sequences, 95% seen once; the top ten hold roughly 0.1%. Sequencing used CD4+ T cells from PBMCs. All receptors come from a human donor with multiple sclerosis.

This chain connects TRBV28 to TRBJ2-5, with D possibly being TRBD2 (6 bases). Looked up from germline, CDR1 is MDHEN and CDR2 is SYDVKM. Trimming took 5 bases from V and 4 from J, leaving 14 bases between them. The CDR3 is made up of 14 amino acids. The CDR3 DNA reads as TGTGCCAGCAGTACGACTAGGGATACAGAGACCCAGTACTTC. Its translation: CASSTTRDTETQYF.

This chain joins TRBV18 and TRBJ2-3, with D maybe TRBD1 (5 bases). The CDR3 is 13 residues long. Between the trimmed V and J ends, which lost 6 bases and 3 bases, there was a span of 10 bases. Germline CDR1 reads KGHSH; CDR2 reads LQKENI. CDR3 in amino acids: CASSHRQTDTQYF. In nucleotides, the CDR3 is TGTGCCAGCTCTCACAGACAGACAGATACGCAGTATTTT. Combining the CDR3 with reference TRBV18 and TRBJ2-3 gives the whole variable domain NAGVMQNPRHLVRRRGQEARLRCSPMKGHSHVYWYRQLPEEGLKFMVYLQKENIIDESGMPKERFSAEFPKEGPSILRIQQVVRGDSAAYFCASSHRQTDTQYFGPGTRLTVL.

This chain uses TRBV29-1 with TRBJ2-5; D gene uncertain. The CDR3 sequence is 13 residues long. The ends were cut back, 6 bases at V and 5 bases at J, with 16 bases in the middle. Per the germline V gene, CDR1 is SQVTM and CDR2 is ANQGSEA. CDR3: CSVKQVFTETQYF. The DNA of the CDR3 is TGCAGCGTCAAGCAGGTTTTCACGGAGACCCAGTACTTC.

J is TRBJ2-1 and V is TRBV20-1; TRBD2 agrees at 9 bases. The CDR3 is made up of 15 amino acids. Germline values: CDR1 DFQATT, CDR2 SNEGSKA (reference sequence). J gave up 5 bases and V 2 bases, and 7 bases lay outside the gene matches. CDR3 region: CSARPLAGINNEQFF. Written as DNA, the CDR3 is TGCAGTGCTAGACCGCTAGCGGGAATAAACAATGAGCAGTTCTTC.

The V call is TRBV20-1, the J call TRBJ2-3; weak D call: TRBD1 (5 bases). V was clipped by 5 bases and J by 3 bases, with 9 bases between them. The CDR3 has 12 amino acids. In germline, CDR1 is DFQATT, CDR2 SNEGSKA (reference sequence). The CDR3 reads CSAEAGTDTQYF. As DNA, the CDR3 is TGCAGTGCTGAGGCAGGGACAGATACGCAGTATTTT.

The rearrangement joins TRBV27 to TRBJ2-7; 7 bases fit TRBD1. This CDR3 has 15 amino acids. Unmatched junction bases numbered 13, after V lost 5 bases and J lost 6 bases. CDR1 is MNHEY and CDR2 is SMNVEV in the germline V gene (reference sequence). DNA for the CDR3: TGTGCCAGCAGTACACCTGAGAGGGGGCGGAGCGAGCAGTACTTC. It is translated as CASSTPERGRSEQYF.

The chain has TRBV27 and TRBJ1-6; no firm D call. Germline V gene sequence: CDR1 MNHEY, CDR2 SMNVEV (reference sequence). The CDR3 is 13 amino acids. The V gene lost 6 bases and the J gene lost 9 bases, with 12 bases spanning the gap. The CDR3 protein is CASSPNKVSPLHF. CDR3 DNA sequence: TGTGCCAGCAGCCCCAACAAGGTTTCACCCCTCCACTTT.

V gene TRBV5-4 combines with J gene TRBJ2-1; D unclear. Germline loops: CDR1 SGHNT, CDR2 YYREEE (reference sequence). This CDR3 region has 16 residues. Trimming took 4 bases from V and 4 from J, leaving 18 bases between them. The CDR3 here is CASSRPDGRDYNEQFF. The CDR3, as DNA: TGTGCCAGCAGCCGACCGGACGGAAGAGATTACAATGAGCAGTTCTTC.

The CDR3 sequence is CSAAGLAGTQYF. The CDR3 DNA reads TGCAGCGCTGCGGGACTAGCCGGGACCCAGTACTTC. The chain combines TRBV29-1 with TRBJ2-5, with 9 nucleotides matching TRBD2. CDR3 size: 12 residues. The V segment lost 7 bases and the J segment 7 bases; nucleotides outside the gene matches: 7. Germline CDR1 is SQVTM and CDR2 is ANQGSEA. Using reference TRBV29-1 and TRBJ2-5 for the parts outside the CDR3, the full variable domain is SAVISQKPSRDICQRGTSLTIQCQVDSQVTMMFWYRQQPGQSLTLIATANQGSEATYESGFVIDKFPISRPNLTFSTLTVSNMSPEDSSIYLCSAAGLAGTQYFGPGTRLLVL.

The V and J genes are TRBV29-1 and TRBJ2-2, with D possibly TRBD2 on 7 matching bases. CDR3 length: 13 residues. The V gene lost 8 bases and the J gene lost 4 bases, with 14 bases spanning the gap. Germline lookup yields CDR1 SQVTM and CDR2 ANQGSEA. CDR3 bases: TGCAGCTACCGGGGGGACACCACCGGGGAGCTGTTTTTT. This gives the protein CSYRGDTTGELFF.

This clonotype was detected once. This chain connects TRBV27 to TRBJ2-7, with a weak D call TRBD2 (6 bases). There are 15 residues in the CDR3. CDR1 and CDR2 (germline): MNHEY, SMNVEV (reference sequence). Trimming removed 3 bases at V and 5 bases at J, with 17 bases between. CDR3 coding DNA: TGTGCCAGCAGTTTCTCCGGGAGAGGGGCCCACGAGCAGTACTTC. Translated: CASSFSGRGAHEQYF.

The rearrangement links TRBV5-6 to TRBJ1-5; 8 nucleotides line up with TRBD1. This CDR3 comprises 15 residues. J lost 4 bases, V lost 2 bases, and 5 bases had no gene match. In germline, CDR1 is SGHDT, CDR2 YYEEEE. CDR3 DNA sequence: TGTGCCAGCAGCTTCTCAGGGGGCCGGAATCAGCCCCAGCATTTT. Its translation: CASSFSGGRNQPQHF.

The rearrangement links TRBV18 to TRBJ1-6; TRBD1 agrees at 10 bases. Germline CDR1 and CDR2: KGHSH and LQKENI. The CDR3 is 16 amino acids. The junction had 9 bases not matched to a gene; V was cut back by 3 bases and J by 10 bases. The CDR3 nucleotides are TGTGCCAGCTCACCCCGAGGGACAGGGGTGGGATCACCCCTCCACTTT. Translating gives CASSPRGTGVGSPLHF.

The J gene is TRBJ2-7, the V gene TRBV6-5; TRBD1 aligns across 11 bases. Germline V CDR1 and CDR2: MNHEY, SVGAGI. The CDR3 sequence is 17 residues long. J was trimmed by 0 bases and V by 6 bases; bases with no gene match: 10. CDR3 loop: CASRLQTGTGGSYEQYF. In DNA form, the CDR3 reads TGTGCCAGCAGGTTACAAACCGGGACAGGGGGCTCCTACGAGCAGTACTTC.

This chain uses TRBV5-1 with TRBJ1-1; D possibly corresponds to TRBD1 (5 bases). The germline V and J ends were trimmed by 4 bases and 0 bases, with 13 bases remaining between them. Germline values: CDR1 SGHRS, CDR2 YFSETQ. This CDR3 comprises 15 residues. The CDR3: CASSTQTDLNTEAFF. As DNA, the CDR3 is TGCGCCAGCAGCACCCAGACAGACCTGAACACTGAAGCTTTCTTT.

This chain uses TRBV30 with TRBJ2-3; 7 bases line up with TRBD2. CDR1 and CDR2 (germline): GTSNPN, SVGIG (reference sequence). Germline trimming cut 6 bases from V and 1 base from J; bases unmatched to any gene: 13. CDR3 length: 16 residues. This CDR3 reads CACDRVGGHGTDTQYF. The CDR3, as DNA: TGTGCCTGCGACAGAGTGGGAGGGCACGGCACAGATACGCAGTATTTT.

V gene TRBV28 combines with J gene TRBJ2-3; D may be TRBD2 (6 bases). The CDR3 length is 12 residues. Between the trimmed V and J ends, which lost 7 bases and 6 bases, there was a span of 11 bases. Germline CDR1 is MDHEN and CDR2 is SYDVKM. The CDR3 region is CASNGGTDTQYF. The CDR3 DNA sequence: TGTGCCAGCAATGGGGGGACGGATACGCAGTATTTT.

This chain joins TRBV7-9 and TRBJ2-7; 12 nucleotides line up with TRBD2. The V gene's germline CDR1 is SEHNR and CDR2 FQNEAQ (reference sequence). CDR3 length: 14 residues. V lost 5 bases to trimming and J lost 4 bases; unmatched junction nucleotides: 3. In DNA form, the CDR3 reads TGTGCCAGCAGCCGACTAGCGGGAGAATACGAGCAGTACTTC. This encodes CASSRLAGEYEQYF.

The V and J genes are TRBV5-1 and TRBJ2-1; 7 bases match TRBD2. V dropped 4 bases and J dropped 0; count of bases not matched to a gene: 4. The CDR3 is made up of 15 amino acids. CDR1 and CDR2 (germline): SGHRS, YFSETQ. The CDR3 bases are TGCGCCAGCAGCCTCATAGCGGGCTCCTACAATGAGCAGTTCTTC. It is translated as CASSLIAGSYNEQFF.

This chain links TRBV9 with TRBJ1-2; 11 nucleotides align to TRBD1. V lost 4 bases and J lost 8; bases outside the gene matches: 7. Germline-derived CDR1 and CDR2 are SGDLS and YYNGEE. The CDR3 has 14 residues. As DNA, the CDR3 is TGTGCCAGCAGCATCGGACAGGGGGCGAAGGGCTACACCTTC. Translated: CASSIGQGAKGYTF.

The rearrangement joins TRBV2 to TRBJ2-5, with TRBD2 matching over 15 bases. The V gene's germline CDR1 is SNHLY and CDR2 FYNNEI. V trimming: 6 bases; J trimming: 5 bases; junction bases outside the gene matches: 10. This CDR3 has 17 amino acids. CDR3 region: CASRAGLAGGSKETQYF. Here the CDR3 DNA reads TGTGCCAGCAGAGCGGGACTAGCGGGAGGAAGTAAGGAGACCCAGTACTTC.